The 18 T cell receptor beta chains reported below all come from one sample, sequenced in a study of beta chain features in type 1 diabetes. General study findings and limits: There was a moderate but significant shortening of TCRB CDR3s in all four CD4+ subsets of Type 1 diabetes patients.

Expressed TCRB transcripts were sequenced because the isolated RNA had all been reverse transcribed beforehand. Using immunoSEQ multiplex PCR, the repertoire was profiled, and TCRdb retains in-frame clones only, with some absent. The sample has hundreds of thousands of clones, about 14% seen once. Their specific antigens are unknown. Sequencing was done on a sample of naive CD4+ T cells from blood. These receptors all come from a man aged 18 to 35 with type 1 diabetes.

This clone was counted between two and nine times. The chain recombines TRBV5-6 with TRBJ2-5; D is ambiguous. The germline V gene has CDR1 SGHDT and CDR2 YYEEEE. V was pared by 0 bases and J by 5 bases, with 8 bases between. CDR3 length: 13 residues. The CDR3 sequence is CASSLEGWETQYF. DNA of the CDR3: TGTGCCAGCAGCTTGGAGGGCTGGGAGACCCAGTACTTC.

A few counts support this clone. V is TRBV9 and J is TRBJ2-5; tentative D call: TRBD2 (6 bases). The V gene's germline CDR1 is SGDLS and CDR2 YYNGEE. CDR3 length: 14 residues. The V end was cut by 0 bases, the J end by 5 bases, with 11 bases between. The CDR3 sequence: CASSVAGGVETQYF. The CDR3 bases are TGTGCCAGCAGCGTAGCTGGAGGGGTGGAGACCCAGTACTTC.

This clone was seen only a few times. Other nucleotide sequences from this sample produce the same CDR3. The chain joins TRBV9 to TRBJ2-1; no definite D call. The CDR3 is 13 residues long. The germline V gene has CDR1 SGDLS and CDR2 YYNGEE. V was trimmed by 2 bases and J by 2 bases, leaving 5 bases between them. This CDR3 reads CASSVGTYNEQFF. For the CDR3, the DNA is TGTGCCAGCAGCGTTGGTACCTACAATGAGCAGTTCTTC.

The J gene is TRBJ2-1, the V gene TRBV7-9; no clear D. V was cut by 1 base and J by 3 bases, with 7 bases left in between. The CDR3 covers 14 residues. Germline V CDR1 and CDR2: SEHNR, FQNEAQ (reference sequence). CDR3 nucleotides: TGTGCCAGCAGCTTAGATACAGACTACAATGAGCAGTTCTTC. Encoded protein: CASSLDTDYNEQFF.

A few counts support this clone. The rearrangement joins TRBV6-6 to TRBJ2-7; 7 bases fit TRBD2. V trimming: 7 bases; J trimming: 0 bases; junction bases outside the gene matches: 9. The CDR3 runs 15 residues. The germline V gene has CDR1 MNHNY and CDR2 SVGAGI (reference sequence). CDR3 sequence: CASTSGIAGSYEQYF. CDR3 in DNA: TGTGCCAGCACATCAGGAATAGCGGGCTCCTACGAGCAGTACTTC.

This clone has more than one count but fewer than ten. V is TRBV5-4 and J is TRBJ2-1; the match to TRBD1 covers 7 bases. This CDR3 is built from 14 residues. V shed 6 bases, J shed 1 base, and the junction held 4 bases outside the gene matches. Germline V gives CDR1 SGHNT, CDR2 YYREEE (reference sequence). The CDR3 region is CASTRTGSYNEQFF. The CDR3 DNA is TGTGCCAGCACCCGGACAGGTTCCTACAATGAGCAGTTCTTC.

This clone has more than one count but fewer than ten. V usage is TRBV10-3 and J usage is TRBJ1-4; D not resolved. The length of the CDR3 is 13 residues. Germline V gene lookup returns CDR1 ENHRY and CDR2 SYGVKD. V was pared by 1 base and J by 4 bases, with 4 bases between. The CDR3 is CAISEWINEKLFF. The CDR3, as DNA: TGTGCCATCAGTGAGTGGATTAATGAAAAACTGTTTTTT.

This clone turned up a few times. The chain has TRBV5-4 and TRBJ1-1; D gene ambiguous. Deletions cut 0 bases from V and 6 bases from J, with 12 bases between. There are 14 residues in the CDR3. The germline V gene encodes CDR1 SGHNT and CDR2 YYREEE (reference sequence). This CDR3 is CASSLAGGTAEAFF. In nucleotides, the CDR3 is TGTGCCAGCAGCTTGGCGGGTGGAACGGCTGAAGCTTTCTTT.

Written as DNA, the CDR3 is TGTGCCAGCAAACCCAGGTCCACCGGGGAGCTGTTTTTT. This sequence encodes CASKPRSTGELFF. V is TRBV25-1 and J is TRBJ2-2; D is ambiguous. CDR3 size: 13 residues. The germline gives CDR1 MGHDK, CDR2 SYGVNS. The V end lost 7 bases, the J end lost 4 bases, and 10 bases lay between the germline ends.

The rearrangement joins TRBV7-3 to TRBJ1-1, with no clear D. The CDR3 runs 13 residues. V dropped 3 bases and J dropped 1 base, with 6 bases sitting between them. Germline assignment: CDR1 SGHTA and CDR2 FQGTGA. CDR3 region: CASSLVQNTEAFF. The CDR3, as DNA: TGTGCCAGCAGCTTGGTACAGAACACTGAAGCTTTCTTT. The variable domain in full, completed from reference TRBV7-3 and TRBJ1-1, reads GAGVSQTPSNKVTEKGKYVELRCDPISGHTALYWYRQSLGQGPEFLIYFQGTGAADDSGLPNDRFFAVRPEGSVSTLKIQRTERGDSAVYLCASSLVQNTEAFFGQGTRLTVV.

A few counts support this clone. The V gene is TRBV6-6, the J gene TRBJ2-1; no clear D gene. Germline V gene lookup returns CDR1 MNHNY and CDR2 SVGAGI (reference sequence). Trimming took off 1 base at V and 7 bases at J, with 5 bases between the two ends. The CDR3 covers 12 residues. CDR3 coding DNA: TGTGCCAGCAGTTACTTGAGAAATGAGCAGTTCTTC. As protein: CASSYLRNEQFF.

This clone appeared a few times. The CDR3 nucleotides read TGTGCAAGTCGCTTAGGAGCAGCCTGCTCTTGTAACTATGGCTACACCTTC. It specifies CASRLGAACSCNYGYTF. The V gene is TRBV12-2, the J gene TRBJ1-2. TRBV12-2 is described as a pseudogene. The CDR3 has 17 residues.

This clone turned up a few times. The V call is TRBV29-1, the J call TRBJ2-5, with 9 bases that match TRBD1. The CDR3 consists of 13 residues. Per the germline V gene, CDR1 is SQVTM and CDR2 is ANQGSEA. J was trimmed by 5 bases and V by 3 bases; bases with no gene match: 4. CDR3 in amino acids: CSVDGQGLETQYF. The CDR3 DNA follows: TGCAGCGTTGACGGACAGGGGTTGGAGACCCAGTACTTC.

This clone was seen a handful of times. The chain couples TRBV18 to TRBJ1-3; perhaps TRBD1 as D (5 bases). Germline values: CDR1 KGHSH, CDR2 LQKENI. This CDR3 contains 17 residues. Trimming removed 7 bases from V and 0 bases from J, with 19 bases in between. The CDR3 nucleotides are TGTGCCAGCTTGCCTAGGAGGGGCTTAAGCTCTGGAAACACCATATATTTT. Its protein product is CASLPRRGLSSGNTIYF.

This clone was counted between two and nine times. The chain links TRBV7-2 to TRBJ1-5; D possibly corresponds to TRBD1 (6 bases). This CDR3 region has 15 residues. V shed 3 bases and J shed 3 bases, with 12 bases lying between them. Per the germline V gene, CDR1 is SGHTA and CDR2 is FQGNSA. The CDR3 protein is CASSFYQGLNQPQHF. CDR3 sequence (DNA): TGTGCCAGCAGCTTCTATCAGGGGCTCAATCAGCCCCAGCATTTT.

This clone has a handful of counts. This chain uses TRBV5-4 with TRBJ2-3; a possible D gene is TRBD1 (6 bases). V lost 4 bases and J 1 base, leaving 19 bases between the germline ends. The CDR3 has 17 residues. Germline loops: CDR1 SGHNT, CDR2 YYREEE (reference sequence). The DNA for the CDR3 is TGTGCCAGCAGCCCTGGAGGTCTCCGGACAGGCACAGATACGCAGTATTTT. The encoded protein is CASSPGGLRTGTDTQYF.

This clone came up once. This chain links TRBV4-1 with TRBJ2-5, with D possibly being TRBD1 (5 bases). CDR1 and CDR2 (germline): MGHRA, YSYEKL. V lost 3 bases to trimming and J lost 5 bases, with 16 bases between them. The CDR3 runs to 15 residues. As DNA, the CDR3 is TGCGCCAGCAGCCATCCGTTAGGGGATCGGGAGACCCAGTACTTC. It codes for CASSHPLGDRETQYF.

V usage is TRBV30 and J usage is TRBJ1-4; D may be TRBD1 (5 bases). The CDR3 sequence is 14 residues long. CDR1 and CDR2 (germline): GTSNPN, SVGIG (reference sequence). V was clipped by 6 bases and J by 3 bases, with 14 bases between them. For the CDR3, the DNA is TGTGCCTGCAAACTCAGGGTACCTAATGAAAAACTGTTTTTT. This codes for CACKLRVPNEKLFF. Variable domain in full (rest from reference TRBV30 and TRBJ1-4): SQTIHQWPATLVQPVGSPLSLECTVEGTSNPNLYWYRQAAGRGLQLLFYSVGIGQISSEVPQNLSASRPQDRQFILSSKKLLLSDSGFYLCACKLRVPNEKLFFGSGTQLSVL.